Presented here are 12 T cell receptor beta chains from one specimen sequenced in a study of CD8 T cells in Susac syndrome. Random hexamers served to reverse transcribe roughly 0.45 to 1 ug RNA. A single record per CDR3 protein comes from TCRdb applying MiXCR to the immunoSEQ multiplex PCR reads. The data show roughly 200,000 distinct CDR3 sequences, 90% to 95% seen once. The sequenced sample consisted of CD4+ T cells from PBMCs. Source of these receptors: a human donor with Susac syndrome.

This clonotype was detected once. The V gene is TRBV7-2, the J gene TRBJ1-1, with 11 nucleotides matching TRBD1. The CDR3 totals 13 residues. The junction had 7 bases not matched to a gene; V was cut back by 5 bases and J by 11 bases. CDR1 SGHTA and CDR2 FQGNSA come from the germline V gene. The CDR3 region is CASSLRTGGTAFF. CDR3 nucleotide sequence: TGTGCCAGCAGCCTAAGGACAGGGGGCACGGCTTTCTTT. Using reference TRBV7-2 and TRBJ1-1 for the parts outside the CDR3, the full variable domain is GAGVSQSPSNKVTEKGKDVELRCDPISGHTALYWYRQSLGQGLEFLIYFQGNSAPDKSGLPSDRFSAERTGGSVSTLTIQRTQQEDSAVYLCASSLRTGGTAFFGQGTRLTVV.

CDR3 DNA: TGCAGTGCTTCGATATACTATGGCTACACCTTC. Translating gives CSASIYYGYTF. This chain links TRBV20-1 with TRBJ1-2; unclear D gene. CDR3 length: 11 amino acids. The V gene's germline CDR1 is DFQATT and CDR2 SNEGSKA (reference sequence). Trimming removed 5 bases from V and 3 bases from J, with 7 bases in between.

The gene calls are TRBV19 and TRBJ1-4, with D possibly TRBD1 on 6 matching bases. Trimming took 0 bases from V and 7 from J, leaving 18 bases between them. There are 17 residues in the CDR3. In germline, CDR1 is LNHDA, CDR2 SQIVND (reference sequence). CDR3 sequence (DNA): TGTGCCAGTAGTATAGATGGGACAACGACTTCAGGTGAAAAACTGTTTTTT. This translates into CASSIDGTTTSGEKLFF.

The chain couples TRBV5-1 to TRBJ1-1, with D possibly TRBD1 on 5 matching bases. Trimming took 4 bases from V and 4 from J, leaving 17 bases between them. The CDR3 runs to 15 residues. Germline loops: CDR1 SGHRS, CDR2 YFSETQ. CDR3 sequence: CASSPPIGAATEAFF. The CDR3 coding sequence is TGCGCCAGCAGCCCACCCATAGGGGCGGCCACTGAAGCTTTCTTT.

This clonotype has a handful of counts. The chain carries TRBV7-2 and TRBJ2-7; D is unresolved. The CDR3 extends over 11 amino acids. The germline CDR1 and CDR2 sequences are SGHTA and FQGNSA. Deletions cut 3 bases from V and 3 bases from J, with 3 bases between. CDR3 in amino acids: CASSFHYEQYF. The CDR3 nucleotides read TGTGCCAGCAGCTTTCACTACGAGCAGTACTTC.

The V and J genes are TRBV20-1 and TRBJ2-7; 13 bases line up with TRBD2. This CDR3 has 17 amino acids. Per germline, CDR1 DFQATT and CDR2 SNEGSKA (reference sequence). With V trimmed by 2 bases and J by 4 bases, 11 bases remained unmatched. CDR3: CSARQLGTSGEGYEQYF. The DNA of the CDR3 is TGCAGTGCTAGACAACTTGGGACTAGCGGGGAAGGGTACGAGCAGTACTTC.

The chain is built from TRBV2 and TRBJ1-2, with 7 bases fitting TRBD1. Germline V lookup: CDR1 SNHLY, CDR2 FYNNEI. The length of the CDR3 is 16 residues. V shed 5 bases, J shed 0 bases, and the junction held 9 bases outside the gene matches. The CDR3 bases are TGTGCCAGCAGTATCTCGGCAGGGGGAACTAACTATGGCTACACCTTC. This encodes CASSISAGGTNYGYTF.

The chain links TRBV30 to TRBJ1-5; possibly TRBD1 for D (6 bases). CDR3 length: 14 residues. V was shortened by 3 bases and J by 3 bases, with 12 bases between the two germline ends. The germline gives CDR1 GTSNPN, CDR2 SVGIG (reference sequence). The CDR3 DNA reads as TGTGCCTGGAGCACGGACAGCGACAATCAGCCCCAGCATTTT. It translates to CAWSTDSDNQPQHF.

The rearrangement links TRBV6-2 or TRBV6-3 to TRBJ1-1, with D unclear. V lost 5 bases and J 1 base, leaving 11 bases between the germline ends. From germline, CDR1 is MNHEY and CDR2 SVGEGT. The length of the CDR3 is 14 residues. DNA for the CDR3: TGTGCCAGCAGTCCCGACACAGAGAACACTGAAGCTTTCTTT. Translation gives CASSPDTENTEAFF.

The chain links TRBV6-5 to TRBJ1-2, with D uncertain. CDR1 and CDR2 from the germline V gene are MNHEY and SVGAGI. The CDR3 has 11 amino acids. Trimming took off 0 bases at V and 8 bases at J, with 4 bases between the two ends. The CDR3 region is CASSYSLGYTF. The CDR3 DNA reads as TGTGCCAGCAGTTACTCCCTGGGCTACACCTTC.

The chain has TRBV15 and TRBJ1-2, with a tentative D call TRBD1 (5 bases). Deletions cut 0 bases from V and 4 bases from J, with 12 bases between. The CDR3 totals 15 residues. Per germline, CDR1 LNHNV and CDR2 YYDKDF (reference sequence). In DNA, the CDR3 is TGTGCCACCAGCAGAGATTTTAGACAGTTCTATGGCTACACCTTC. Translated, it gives CATSRDFRQFYGYTF.

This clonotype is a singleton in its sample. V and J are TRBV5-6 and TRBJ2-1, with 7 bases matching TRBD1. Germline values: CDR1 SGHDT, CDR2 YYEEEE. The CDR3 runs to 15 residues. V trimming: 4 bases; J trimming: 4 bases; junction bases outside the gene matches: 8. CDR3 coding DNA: TGTGCCAGCAGCCCCAAGGACAGGTTTTACAATGAGCAGTTCTTC. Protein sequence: CASSPKDRFYNEQFF. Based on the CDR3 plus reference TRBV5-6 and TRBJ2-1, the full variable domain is DAGVTQSPTHLIKTRGQQVTLRCSPKSGHDTVSWYQQALGQGPQFIFQYYEEEERQRGNFPDRFSGHQFPNYSSELNVNALLLGDSALYLCASSPKDRFYNEQFFGPGTRLTVL.